This is a list of T cell receptor beta chains from one sample in a study of chemoradiotherapy in HPV16-positive cancers. Here immunoSEQ multiplex PCR was the method, and the copy in TCRdb shows in-frame clones only, minus some. Among roughly 70,000 clones listed, roughly 90% were seen once. Here the sequenced sample was blood, taken from a patient who underwent chemoradiotherapy. These receptors were obtained from a human donor with HPV-associated anogenital cancer. The CDR3 runs from the conserved cysteine through the conserved F or W. The order of the fields is D gene, clone size, V gene, J gene, CDR3 protein, CDR3 DNA. The D gene is left open where the match is weak. Only part of the rows carry a size: once, few, many, or a class if the clone is expanded.

d_call: NA; clone_size: NA; v_call: TRBV16; j_call: TRBJ2-7; cdr3_aa: CASSHYRTSYEQYF; cdr3_nt: TGTGCCAGCAGCCACTACAGGACCTCCTACGAGCAGTACTTC
d_call: NA; clone_size: NA; v_call: TRBV13; j_call: TRBJ2-1; cdr3_aa: CASSPGAGFLGDNEQFF; cdr3_nt: TGTGCCAGCAGCCCGGGCGCCGGGTTTCTCGGAGACAATGAGCAGTTCTTC
d_call: NA; clone_size: NA; v_call: TRBV15; j_call: TRBJ2-1; cdr3_aa: CATSRGGARNEQFF; cdr3_nt: TGTGCCACCAGCAGAGGGGGCGCGCGTAATGAGCAGTTCTTC
d_call: NA; clone_size: NA; v_call: TRBV5-1; j_call: TRBJ2-5; cdr3_aa: CASSLWQGSETQYF; cdr3_nt: TGCGCCAGCAGCTTGTGGCAGGGGAGCGAGACCCAGTACTTC
d_call: TRBD1; clone_size: NA; v_call: TRBV27; j_call: TRBJ2-7; cdr3_aa: CASTQTGGKDEQYF; cdr3_nt: TGTGCCAGCACTCAGACAGGGGGCAAAGACGAGCAGTACTTC
d_call: NA; clone_size: NA; v_call: TRBV11-2; j_call: TRBJ1-2; cdr3_aa: CASSPQGLTGGYTF; cdr3_nt: TGTGCCAGCAGCCCCCAGGGACTAACTGGTGGCTACACCTTC
d_call: TRBD1; clone_size: few; v_call: TRBV27; j_call: TRBJ2-5; cdr3_aa: CASSPGQAGETQYF; cdr3_nt: TGTGCCAGCAGTCCGGGACAGGCCGGGGAGACCCAGTACTTC
d_call: NA; clone_size: NA; v_call: TRBV30; j_call: TRBJ1-6; cdr3_aa: CAWSRTAYNSPLHF; cdr3_nt: TGTGCCTGGAGTCGGACAGCCTATAATTCACCCCTCCACTTT
d_call: NA; clone_size: NA; v_call: TRBV20-1; j_call: TRBJ2-5; cdr3_aa: CSAGEIETQYF; cdr3_nt: TGCAGTGCTGGGGAAATAGAGACCCAGTACTTC
d_call: TRBD1; clone_size: NA; v_call: TRBV7-9; j_call: TRBJ2-7; cdr3_aa: CASSIQGVGVYEQYF; cdr3_nt: TGTGCCAGCAGCATACAGGGGGTTGGGGTCTACGAGCAGTACTTC
d_call: NA; clone_size: NA; v_call: TRBV5-6; j_call: TRBJ1-1; cdr3_aa: CASSLAGKRSSTEAFF; cdr3_nt: TGTGCCAGCAGCTTGGCCGGTAAAAGATCGAGCACTGAAGCTTTCTTT
d_call: NA; clone_size: NA; v_call: TRBV5-1; j_call: TRBJ2-4; cdr3_aa: CASGEDYKNIQYF; cdr3_nt: TGCGCCAGCGGGGAGGACTACAAAAACATTCAGTACTTC
d_call: TRBD1; clone_size: NA; v_call: TRBV19; j_call: TRBJ2-1; cdr3_aa: CASSLGTGGMNEQFF; cdr3_nt: TGTGCCAGTAGTCTAGGGACAGGGGGCATGAATGAGCAGTTCTTC
d_call: NA; clone_size: NA; v_call: TRBV2; j_call: TRBJ2-3; cdr3_aa: CASIRDLRGADTQYF; cdr3_nt: TGTGCCTCAATTCGAGACCTTCGAGGAGCAGATACGCAGTATTTT
d_call: NA; clone_size: NA; v_call: TRBV5-1; j_call: TRBJ1-1; cdr3_aa: CASSLLENTEAFF; cdr3_nt: TGCGCCAGCAGCCTTTTGGAGAACACTGAAGCTTTCTTT
d_call: NA; clone_size: NA; v_call: TRBV19; j_call: TRBJ2-7; cdr3_aa: CASSMDNTYEQYF; cdr3_nt: TGTGCCAGTAGTATGGACAACACCTACGAGCAGTACTTC
d_call: NA; clone_size: few; v_call: TRBV5-1; j_call: TRBJ1-5; cdr3_aa: CASSLGSGQPQHF; cdr3_nt: TGCGCCAGCAGCTTGGGATCGGGACAGCCCCAGCATTTT
d_call: TRBD1; clone_size: NA; v_call: TRBV5-1; j_call: TRBJ2-1; cdr3_aa: CASSLGTGSSYNEQFF; cdr3_nt: TGCGCCAGCAGCCTTGGGACAGGGAGCTCCTACAATGAGCAGTTCTTC
d_call: TRBD1; clone_size: NA; v_call: TRBV29-1; j_call: TRBJ1-6; cdr3_aa: CSVAQGGDSPLHF; cdr3_nt: TGCAGCGTCGCACAGGGGGGGGATTCACCCCTCCACTTT
d_call: TRBD1; clone_size: NA; v_call: TRBV4-2; j_call: TRBJ1-1; cdr3_aa: CASSQDWKGANTEAFF; cdr3_nt: TGTGCCAGCAGCCAAGATTGGAAGGGGGCGAACACTGAAGCTTTCTTT
d_call: NA; clone_size: NA; v_call: TRBV19; j_call: TRBJ1-1; cdr3_aa: CASRAGNTEAFF; cdr3_nt: TGTGCCAGTAGAGCGGGGAACACTGAAGCTTTCTTT
d_call: TRBD2; clone_size: NA; v_call: TRBV6-5; j_call: TRBJ2-2; cdr3_aa: CASSLSGGRTGELFF; cdr3_nt: TGTGCCAGCAGTTTGAGCGGGGGGAGAACCGGGGAGCTGTTTTTT
d_call: NA; clone_size: NA; v_call: TRBV11-2; j_call: TRBJ2-1; cdr3_aa: CASSLGTAVGEQFF; cdr3_nt: TGTGCCAGCAGCCTGGGGACGGCCGTCGGGGAGCAGTTCTTC
d_call: NA; clone_size: NA; v_call: TRBV28; j_call: TRBJ1-2; cdr3_aa: CASSGGTGNRRNYGYTF; cdr3_nt: TGTGCCAGCAGTGGAGGGACGGGGAATCGGCGTAACTATGGCTACACCTTC
d_call: NA; clone_size: NA; v_call: TRBV28; j_call: TRBJ2-3; cdr3_aa: CASSSNRAGTDTQYF; cdr3_nt: TGTGCCAGCAGTTCGAACAGAGCTGGCACAGATACGCAGTATTTT
d_call: TRBD2; clone_size: NA; v_call: TRBV10-3; j_call: TRBJ2-1; cdr3_aa: CAIAKREGYNEQFF; cdr3_nt: TGTGCCATCGCAAAGCGGGAGGGCTACAATGAGCAGTTCTTC
d_call: NA; clone_size: NA; v_call: TRBV4-2; j_call: TRBJ2-7; cdr3_aa: CASSPLIGESSYEQYF; cdr3_nt: TGTGCCAGCAGCCCGCTGATCGGGGAAAGCTCCTACGAGCAGTACTTC
d_call: TRBD1; clone_size: NA; v_call: TRBV4-1; j_call: TRBJ1-3; cdr3_aa: CASSHNRDSANSGNTIYF; cdr3_nt: TGCGCCAGCAGCCACAACAGGGACAGCGCAAACTCTGGAAACACCATATATTTT
d_call: NA; clone_size: NA; v_call: TRBV7-8; j_call: TRBJ1-1; cdr3_aa: CASSLGGGSEAFF; cdr3_nt: TGTGCCAGCAGCTTAGGGGGAGGTTCTGAAGCTTTCTTT
d_call: NA; clone_size: NA; v_call: TRBV21-1; j_call: TRBJ1-1; cdr3_aa: CASSKGKLKLNTEAFF; cdr3_nt: TGTGCCAGCAGCAAAGGCAAACTCAAACTGAACACTGAAGCTTTCTTT
d_call: TRBD2; clone_size: NA; v_call: TRBV4-2; j_call: TRBJ2-7; cdr3_aa: CASSQDGGGQYF; cdr3_nt: TGTGCCAGCAGCCAAGATGGGGGGGGGCAGTACTTC
d_call: NA; clone_size: NA; v_call: TRBV4-1; j_call: TRBJ2-1; cdr3_aa: CASSQDGLSSYNEQFF; cdr3_nt: TGCGCCAGCAGCCAAGACGGGCTAAGCTCCTACAATGAGCAGTTCTTC
d_call: NA; clone_size: NA; v_call: TRBV6-6; j_call: TRBJ2-7; cdr3_aa: CASRTSGTGEQYF; cdr3_nt: TGTGCCAGCAGGACATCCGGGACGGGCGAGCAGTACTTC
d_call: NA; clone_size: NA; v_call: TRBV30; j_call: TRBJ2-7; cdr3_aa: CAWSNTGLAYEQYF; cdr3_nt: TGTGCCTGGAGTAACACAGGGCTAGCCTACGAGCAGTACTTC
d_call: TRBD1; clone_size: NA; v_call: TRBV6-1; j_call: TRBJ1-1; cdr3_aa: CASSEAQGGRGEAFF; cdr3_nt: TGTGCCAGCAGTGAAGCGCAGGGGGGGCGAGGTGAAGCTTTCTTT
d_call: TRBD1; clone_size: NA; v_call: TRBV4-2; j_call: TRBJ1-2; cdr3_aa: CASSTLEAGGHDGYTF; cdr3_nt: TGTGCCAGCAGCACTCTCGAGGCAGGGGGACACGATGGCTACACCTTC
d_call: NA; clone_size: NA; v_call: TRBV5-1; j_call: TRBJ1-3; cdr3_aa: CASSLSSSGNTIYF; cdr3_nt: TGCGCCAGCAGCTTAAGTAGCTCTGGAAACACCATATATTTT
d_call: TRBD2; clone_size: NA; v_call: TRBV19; j_call: TRBJ2-3; cdr3_aa: CASSGGTTSTPRTDTQYF; cdr3_nt: TGTGCCAGTAGTGGGGGGACTACCAGCACACCTCGCACAGATACGCAGTATTTT
d_call: TRBD1; clone_size: NA; v_call: TRBV6-5; j_call: TRBJ2-3; cdr3_aa: CASSPKGARTDTQYF; cdr3_nt: TGTGCCAGCAGTCCTAAGGGGGCTCGGACAGATACGCAGTATTTT
d_call: TRBD2; clone_size: few; v_call: TRBV9; j_call: TRBJ2-3; cdr3_aa: CASTLAGEFTDTQYF; cdr3_nt: TGTGCCAGCACGTTAGCGGGAGAATTCACAGATACGCAGTATTTT
d_call: NA; clone_size: NA; v_call: TRBV10-1; j_call: TRBJ2-7; cdr3_aa: CASSVRVSDEQYF; cdr3_nt: TGCGCCAGCAGTGTCAGGGTTTCCGACGAGCAGTACTTC
d_call: TRBD1; clone_size: NA; v_call: TRBV7-9; j_call: TRBJ2-4; cdr3_aa: CASSWAGGSDIQYF; cdr3_nt: TGTGCCAGCAGCTGGGCAGGGGGCTCGGACATTCAGTACTTC
d_call: TRBD2; clone_size: NA; v_call: TRBV29-1; j_call: TRBJ2-1; cdr3_aa: CSSGGHRGTSGRVPFNEQFF; cdr3_nt: TGCAGCTCCGGAGGACACAGGGGGACTAGCGGGAGAGTGCCCTTCAATGAGCAGTTCTTC
d_call: TRBD1; clone_size: NA; v_call: TRBV6-5; j_call: TRBJ1-1; cdr3_aa: CASSQQGHTEAFF; cdr3_nt: TGTGCCAGCAGCCAACAGGGGCACACTGAAGCTTTCTTT
d_call: TRBD1; clone_size: NA; v_call: TRBV18; j_call: TRBJ1-2; cdr3_aa: CATQGQRADGYTF; cdr3_nt: TGTGCCACCCAGGGACAGAGGGCAGATGGCTACACCTTC
d_call: NA; clone_size: NA; v_call: TRBV5-4; j_call: TRBJ2-1; cdr3_aa: CASSSEGLQFF; cdr3_nt: TGTGCCAGCAGCTCAGAGGGACTGCAGTTCTTC
d_call: NA; clone_size: NA; v_call: TRBV19; j_call: TRBJ1-1; cdr3_aa: CASSTYGDGAAFF; cdr3_nt: TGTGCCAGTAGTACTTATGGGGACGGTGCGGCTTTCTTT
d_call: TRBD1; clone_size: NA; v_call: TRBV7-9; j_call: TRBJ1-6; cdr3_aa: CASSRQGSYDSPLHF; cdr3_nt: TGTGCCAGCAGCCGACAGGGGTCCTATGATTCACCCCTCCACTTT